The source of this T cell receptor beta chain is a study of early T cells in non-severe SARS-CoV-2 infection. Across the whole study: Investigators sequenced bulk RNA drawn from unsorted whole blood, and chains remained unpaired. Findings of the study overall: Anti-spike CD8 responses were favored by VDJdb matching, which missed private and CD4 specificities.

Within the sample, this clonotype is medium-sized. The antigen remains unidentified. The CDR3 is 13 amino acids. V was cut by 2 bases and J by 0 bases, with 2 bases left in between. Germline CDR1 and CDR2: SGHTA and FQGTGA. TCRdb recomputed calls from the 5' RACE reads with MiXCR, one row per CDR3 protein. The sample holds tens of thousands of distinct CDR3 sequences; more than 12% are singletons and the top ten take nearly 4%. The chain carries TRBV7-3 and TRBJ2-1; D unresolved. The source material was whole blood, sampled at baseline. The TCR was taken from an adult who was a healthcare worker with PCR-confirmed SARS-CoV-2 infection or an uninfected control (not recorded which). In DNA form, the CDR3 reads TGTGCCAGCAGCTTAGACTCCTACAATGAGCAGTTCTTC. Translating it yields CASSLDSYNEQFF.